This paragraph reports one TCR beta chain. As handled by the study authors: Quantification of nucleated cells was approximated via reference gene primer amplification. Some clones are missing from TCRdb's copy, which holds only in-frame ones; the method was immunoSEQ multiplex PCR. For V, J and clone size, that table is used; D and trimming come from the DNA. The data contain over 200,000 clones, around 88% of them singletons. Ages ranged from about 18 to 100 years, with residence in 20 to 30 US areas. Up to 2 weeks before entering the study, exposed participants had met a COVID-19 case. The record originates from a study of blood T cell repertoires in COVID-19. Per germline, CDR1 MGHRA and CDR2 YSYEKL. The CDR3 covers 14 residues. The J segment lost 2 bases and the V segment lost 5 bases, leaving 3 bases of the junction unmatched.

The gene calls are TRBV4-1 and TRBJ1-1, with 9 bases lining up with TRBD1. The TCR originated in a woman aged 25 to 39 who had been exposed to COVID-19. Sequenced sample: PBMCs or T cells enriched from blood (not recorded which). CDR3 sequence: CASSIQGANTEAFF. DNA of the CDR3: TGCGCCAGCAGCATACAGGGGGCCAACACTGAAGCTTTCTTT.